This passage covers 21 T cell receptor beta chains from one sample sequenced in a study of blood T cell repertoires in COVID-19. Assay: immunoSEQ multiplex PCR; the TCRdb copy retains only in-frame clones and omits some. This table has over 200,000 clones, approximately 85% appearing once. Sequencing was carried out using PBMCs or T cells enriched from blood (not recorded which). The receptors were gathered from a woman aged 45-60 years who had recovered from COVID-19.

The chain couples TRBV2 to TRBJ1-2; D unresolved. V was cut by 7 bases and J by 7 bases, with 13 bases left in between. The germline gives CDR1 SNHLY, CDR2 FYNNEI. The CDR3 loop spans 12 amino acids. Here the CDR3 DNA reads TGTGCCAGCAAAAGGGAGGCAGGTGGCTACACCTTC. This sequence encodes CASKREAGGYTF. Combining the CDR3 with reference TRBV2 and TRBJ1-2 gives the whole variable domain EPEVTQTPSHQVTQMGQEVILRCVPISNHLYFYWYRQILGQKVEFLVSFYNNEISEKSEIFDDQFSVERPDGSNFTLKIRSTKLEDSAMYFCASKREAGGYTFGSGTRLTVV.

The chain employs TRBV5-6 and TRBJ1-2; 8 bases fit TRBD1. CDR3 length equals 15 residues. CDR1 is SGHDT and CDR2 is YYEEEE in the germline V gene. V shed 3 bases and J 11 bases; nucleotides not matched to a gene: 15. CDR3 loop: CASSYETDRVRGYTF. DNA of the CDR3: TGTGCCAGCAGCTACGAAACGGACAGGGTGAGGGGGTACACCTTC.

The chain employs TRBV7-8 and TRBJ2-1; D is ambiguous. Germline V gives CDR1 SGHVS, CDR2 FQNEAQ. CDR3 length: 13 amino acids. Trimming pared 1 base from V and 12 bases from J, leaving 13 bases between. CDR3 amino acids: CASSLVVLDRQFF. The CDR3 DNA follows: TGTGCCAGCAGCTTAGTAGTTTTAGATAGGCAGTTCTTC.

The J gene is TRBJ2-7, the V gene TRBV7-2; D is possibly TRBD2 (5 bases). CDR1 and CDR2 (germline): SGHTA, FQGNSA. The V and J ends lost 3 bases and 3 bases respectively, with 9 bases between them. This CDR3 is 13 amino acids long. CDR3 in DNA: TGTGCCAGCAGCTTCGGGGTGGACTACGAGCAGTACTTC. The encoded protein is CASSFGVDYEQYF. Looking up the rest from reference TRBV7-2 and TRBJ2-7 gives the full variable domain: GAGVSQSPSNKVTEKGKDVELRCDPISGHTALYWYRQSLGQGLEFLIYFQGNSAPDKSGLPSDRFSAERTGGSVSTLTIQRTQQEDSAVYLCASSFGVDYEQYFGPGTRLTVT.

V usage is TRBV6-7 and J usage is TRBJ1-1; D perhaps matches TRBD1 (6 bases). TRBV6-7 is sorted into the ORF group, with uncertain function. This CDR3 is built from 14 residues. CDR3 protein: CFRVFTGFTRGAFF. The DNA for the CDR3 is TGTTTCCGGGTTTTTACAGGGTTTACTAGAGGGGCTTTCTTT.

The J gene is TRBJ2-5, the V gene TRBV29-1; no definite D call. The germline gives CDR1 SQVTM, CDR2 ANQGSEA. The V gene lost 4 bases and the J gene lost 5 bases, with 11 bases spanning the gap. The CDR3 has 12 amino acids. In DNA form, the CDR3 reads TGCAGCGTTGCCGGTAGTTGGGAGACCCAGTACTTC. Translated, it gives CSVAGSWETQYF.

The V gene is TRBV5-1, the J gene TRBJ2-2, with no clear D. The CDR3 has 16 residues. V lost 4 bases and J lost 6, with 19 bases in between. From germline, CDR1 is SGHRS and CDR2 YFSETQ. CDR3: CASSPSGGQPAGELFF. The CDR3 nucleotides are TGCGCCAGCAGCCCCAGTGGTGGGCAGCCGGCCGGGGAGCTGTTTTTT.

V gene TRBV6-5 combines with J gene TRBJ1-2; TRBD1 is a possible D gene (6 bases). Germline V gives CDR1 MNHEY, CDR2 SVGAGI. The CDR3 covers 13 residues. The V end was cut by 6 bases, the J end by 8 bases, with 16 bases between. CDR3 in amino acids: CASSAGVGTGYTF. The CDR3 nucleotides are TGTGCCAGCAGCGCAGGGGTGGGGACCGGCTACACCTTC.

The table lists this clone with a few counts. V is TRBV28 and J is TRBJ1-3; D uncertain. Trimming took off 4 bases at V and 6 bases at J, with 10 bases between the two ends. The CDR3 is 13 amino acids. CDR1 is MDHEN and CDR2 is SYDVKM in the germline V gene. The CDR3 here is CASSYRSLNTIYF. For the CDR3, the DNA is TGTGCCAGCAGTTATCGGTCCTTAAACACCATATATTTT.

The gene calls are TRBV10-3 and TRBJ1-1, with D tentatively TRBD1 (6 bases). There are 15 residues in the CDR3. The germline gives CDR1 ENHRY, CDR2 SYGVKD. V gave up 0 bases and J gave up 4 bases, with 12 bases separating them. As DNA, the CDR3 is TGTGCCATCAGTGAGTCGGCGGGGGCAGGCACTGAAGCTTTCTTT. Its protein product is CAISESAGAGTEAFF.

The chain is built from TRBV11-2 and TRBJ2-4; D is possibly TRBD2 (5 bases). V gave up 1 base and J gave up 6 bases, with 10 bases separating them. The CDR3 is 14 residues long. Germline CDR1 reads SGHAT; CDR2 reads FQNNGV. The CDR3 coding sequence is TGTGCCAGCAGCTTAGGAGGGTTGGGAAACATTCAGTACTTC. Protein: CASSLGGLGNIQYF.

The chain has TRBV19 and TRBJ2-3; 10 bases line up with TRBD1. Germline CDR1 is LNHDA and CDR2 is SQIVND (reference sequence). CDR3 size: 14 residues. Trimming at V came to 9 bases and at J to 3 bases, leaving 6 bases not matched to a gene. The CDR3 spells CASRDRGSTDTQYF. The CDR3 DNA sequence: TGTGCCAGCAGGGACAGGGGTTCTACAGATACGCAGTATTTT.

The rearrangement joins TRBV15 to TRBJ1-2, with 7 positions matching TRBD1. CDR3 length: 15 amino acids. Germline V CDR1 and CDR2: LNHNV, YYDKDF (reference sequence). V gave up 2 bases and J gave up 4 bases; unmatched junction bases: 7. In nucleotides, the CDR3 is TGTGCCACCAGCAGAAACCAGGGGGGCGGCTATGGCTACACCTTC. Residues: CATSRNQGGGYGYTF.

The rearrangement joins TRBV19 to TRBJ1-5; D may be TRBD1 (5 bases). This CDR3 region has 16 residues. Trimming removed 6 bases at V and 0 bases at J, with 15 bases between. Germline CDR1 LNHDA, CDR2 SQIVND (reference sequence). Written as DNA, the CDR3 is TGTGCCAGTAGACAACAGGTGACCTATAGCAATCAGCCCCAGCATTTT. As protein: CASRQQVTYSNQPQHF. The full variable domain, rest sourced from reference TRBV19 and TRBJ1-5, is DGGITQSPKYLFRKEGQNVTLSCEQNLNHDAMYWYRQDPGQGLRLIYYSQIVNDFQKGDIAEGYSVSREKKESFPLTVTSAQKNPTAFYLCASRQQVTYSNQPQHFGDGTRLSIL.

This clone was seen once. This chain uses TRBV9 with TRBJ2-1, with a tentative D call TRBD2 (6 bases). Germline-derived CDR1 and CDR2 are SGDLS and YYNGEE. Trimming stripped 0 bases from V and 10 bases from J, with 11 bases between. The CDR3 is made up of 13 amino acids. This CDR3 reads CASSVDRGGEQFF. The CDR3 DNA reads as TGTGCCAGCAGCGTAGATCGGGGAGGCGAGCAGTTCTTC.

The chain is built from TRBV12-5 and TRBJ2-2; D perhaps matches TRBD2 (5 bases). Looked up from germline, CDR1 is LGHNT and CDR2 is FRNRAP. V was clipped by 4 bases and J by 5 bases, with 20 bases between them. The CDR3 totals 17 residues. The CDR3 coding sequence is TGTGCTAGTGGTTCCCAAATGGGAGTGCTTGATACCGGGGAGCTGTTTTTT. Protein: CASGSQMGVLDTGELFF.

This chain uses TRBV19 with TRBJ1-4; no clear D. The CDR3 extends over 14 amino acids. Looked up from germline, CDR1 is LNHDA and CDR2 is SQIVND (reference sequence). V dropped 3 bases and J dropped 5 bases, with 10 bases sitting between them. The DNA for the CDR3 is TGTGCCAGTAGTATTAGGAGCGTGAATGAAAAACTGTTTTTT. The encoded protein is CASSIRSVNEKLFF.

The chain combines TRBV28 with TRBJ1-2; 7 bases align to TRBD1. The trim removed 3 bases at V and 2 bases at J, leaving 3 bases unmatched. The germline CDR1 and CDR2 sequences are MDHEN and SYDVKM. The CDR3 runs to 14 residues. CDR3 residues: CASSFPQGNYGYTF. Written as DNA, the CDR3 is TGTGCCAGCAGTTTTCCACAGGGGAACTATGGCTACACCTTC.

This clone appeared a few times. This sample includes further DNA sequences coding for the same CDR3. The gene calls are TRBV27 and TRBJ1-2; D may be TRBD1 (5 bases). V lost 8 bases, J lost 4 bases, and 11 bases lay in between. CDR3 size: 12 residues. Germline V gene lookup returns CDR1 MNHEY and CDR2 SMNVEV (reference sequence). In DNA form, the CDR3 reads TGTGCCAGCTCCAGTCAGGGCTATGGCTACACCTTC. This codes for CASSSQGYGYTF.

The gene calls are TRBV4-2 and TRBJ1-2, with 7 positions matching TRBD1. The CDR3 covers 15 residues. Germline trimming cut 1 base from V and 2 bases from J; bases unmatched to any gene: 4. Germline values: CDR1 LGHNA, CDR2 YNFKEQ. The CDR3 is CASSQAPTGNYGYTF. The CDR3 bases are TGTGCCAGCAGCCAAGCTCCGACAGGGAACTATGGCTACACCTTC.

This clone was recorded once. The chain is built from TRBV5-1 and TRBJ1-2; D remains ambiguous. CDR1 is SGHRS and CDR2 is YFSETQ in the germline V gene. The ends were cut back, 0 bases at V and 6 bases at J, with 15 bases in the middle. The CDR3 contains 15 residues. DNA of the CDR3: TGCGCCAGCAGCTTGGCCGGGGATTTCGGAAATGGCTACACCTTC. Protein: CASSLAGDFGNGYTF.